These 2 T cell receptor beta chains were all obtained from the same sample, sequenced in a study of post-analysis software for immune sequencing data. Study-level points and caveats: Patients carried roughly five TRBV segments more frequently than controls did, and TRBV5-6, TRBV5-1 and TRBV20-1 were among them.

Their antigens are not known. Prepared TCR beta cDNA libraries contained unique molecular identifiers. MiXCR, applied by TCRdb to the PCR reads, yields one record per CDR3 protein. The sample includes roughly 180,000 distinct CDR3 sequences, around 30% of them seen just once. Sequencing was done on a sample of blood. Receptors were obtained from a girl aged 5 to 17 with multiple sclerosis.

The chain couples TRBV29-1 to TRBJ2-1; D perhaps matches TRBD2 (6 bases). CDR3 length: 14 residues. Germline V gives CDR1 SQVTM, CDR2 ANQGSEA. Between the trimmed V and J ends, which lost 2 bases and 5 bases, there was a span of 13 bases. The CDR3 sequence: CSVERGMGHNEQFF. DNA for the CDR3: TGCAGCGTTGAACGGGGGATGGGTCACAATGAGCAGTTCTTC.

Comment on this clonotype: Just one base apart from a much larger clone, this may be a read error. J is TRBJ2-7 and V is TRBV14; D remains unclear. Trimming left V 1 base short and J 3 bases short, with 4 bases between. CDR1 and CDR2 (germline): SGHDN, FVKESK. The CDR3 length is 12 residues. The CDR3 here is CASSQAGYEQYF. CDR3 bases: TGTGCCAGCAGCCAAGCGGGCTACGAGCAGTACTTC.